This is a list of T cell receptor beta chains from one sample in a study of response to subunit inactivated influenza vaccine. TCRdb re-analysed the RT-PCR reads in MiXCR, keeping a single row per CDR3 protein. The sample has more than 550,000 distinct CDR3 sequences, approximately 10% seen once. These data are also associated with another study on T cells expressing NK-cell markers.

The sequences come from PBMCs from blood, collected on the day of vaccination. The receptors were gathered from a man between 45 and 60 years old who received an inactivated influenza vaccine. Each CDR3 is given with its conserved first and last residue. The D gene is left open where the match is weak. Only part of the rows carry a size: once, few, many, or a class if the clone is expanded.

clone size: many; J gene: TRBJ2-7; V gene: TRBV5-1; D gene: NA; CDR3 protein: CASSIGTGMYEQYF
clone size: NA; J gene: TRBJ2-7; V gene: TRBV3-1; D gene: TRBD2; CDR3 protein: CASSQDRLADSYEQYF
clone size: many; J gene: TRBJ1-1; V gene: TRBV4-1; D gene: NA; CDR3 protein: CASSQDKGLSAFF
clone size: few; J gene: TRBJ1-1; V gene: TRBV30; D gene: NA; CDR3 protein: CAWSRVGDTEAFF
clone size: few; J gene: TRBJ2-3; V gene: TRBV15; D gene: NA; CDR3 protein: CATSRDPTATDTQYF
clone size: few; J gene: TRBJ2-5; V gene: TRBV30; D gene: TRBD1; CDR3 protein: CAWSGNRGPQETQYF
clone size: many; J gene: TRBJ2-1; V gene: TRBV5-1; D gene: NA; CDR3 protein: CASSPREVAYNEQFF
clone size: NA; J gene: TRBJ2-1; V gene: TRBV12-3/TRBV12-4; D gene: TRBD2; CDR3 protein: CASTKTGGFYNEQFF
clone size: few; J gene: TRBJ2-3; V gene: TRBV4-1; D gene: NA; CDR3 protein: CASSQESTADTQYF
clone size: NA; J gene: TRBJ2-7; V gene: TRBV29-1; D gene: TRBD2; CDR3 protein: CSVDFGLGRKEQYF
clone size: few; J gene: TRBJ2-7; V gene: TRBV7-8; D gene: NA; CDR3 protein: CASSYVTGTYEQYF
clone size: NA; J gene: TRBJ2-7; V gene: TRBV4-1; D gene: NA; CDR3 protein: CASSQDGSTGQYF
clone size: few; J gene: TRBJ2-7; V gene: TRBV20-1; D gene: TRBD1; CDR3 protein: CSATDRESYEQYF
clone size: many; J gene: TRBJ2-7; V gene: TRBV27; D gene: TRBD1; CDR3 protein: CASSSGTGIYEQYF
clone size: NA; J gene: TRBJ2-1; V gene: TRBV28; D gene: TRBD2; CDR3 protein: CASSPPGLVNNEQFF
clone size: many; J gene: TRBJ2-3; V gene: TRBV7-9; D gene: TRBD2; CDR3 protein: CASSLARLAGASDTQYF
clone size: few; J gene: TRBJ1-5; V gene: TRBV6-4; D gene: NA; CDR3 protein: CASSDSKRGNQPQHF
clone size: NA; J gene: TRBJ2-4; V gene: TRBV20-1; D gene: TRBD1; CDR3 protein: CSARSGRGAKNIQYF
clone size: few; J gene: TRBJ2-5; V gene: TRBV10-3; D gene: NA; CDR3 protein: CAISEPGETQYF
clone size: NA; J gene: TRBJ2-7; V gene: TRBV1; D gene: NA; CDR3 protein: CTSSQPTTVPPYEQYF
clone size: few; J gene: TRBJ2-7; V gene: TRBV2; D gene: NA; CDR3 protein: CASSVQGLEQYF
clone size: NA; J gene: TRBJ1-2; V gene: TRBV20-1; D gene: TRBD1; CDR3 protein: CSASVPGGVYGYTF
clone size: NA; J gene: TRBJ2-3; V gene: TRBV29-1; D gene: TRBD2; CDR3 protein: CSVDKRGGLTDTQYF
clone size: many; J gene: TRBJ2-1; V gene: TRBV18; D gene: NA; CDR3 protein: CASSPDGRDSDEQFF
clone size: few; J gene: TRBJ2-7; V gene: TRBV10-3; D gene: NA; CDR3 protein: CAISDSRSEQYF
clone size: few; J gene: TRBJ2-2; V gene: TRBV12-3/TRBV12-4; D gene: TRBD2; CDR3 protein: CASSFRSGGTGGELFF
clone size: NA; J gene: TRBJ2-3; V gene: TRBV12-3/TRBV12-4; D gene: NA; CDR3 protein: CASRGRRGNSYSTDTQYF
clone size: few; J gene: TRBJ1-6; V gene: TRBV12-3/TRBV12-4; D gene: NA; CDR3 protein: CASRSRDGHYSPLHF
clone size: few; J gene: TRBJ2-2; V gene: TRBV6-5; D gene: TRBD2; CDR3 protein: CASSYNSGSTGELFF
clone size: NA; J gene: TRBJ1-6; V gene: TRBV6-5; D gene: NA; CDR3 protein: CASSYPPTGNNSPLHF
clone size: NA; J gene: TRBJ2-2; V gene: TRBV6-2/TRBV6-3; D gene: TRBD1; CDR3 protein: CASRGQGETGELFF
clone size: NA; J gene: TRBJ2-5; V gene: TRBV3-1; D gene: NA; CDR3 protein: CASSETNRVQYF
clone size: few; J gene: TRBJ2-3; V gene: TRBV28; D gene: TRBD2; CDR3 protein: CASTRGGLAGSTDTQYF
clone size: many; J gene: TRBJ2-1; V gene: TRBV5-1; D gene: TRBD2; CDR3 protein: CASSLELAGANEQFF
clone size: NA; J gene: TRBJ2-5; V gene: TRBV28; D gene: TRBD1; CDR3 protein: CASSLSRLDTGVWTQYF
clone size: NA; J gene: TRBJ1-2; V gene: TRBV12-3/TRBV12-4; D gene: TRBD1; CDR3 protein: CASRGQGPVDGYTF